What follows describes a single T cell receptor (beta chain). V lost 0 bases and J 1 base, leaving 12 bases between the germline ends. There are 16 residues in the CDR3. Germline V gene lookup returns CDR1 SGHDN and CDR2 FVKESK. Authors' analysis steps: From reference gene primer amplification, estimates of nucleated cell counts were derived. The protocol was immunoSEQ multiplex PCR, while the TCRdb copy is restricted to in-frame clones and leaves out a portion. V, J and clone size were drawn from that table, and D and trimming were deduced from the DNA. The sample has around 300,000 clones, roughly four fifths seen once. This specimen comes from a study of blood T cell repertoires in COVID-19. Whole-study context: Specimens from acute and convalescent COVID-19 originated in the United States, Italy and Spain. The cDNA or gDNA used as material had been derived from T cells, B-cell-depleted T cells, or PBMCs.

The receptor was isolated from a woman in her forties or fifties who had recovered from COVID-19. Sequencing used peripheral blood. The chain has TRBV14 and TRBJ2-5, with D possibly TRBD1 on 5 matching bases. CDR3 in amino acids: CASSQEGRVSQETQYF. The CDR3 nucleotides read TGTGCCAGCAGCCAAGAGGGCAGGGTATCCCAAGAGACCCAGTACTTC.